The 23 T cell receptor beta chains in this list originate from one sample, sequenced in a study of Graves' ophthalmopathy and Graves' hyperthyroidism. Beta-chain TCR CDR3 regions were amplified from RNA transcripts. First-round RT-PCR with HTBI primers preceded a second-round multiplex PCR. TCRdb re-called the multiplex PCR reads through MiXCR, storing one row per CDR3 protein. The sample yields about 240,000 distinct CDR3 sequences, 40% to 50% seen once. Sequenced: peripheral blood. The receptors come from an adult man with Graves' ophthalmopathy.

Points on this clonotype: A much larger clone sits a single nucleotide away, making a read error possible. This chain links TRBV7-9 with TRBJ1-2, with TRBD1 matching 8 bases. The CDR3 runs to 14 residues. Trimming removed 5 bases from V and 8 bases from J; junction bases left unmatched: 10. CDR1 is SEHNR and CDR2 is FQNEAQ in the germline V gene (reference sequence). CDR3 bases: TGTGCCAGCAGCCTCGGACAGGGTAATGAGGGCTACACCTTC. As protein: CASSLGQGNEGYTF.

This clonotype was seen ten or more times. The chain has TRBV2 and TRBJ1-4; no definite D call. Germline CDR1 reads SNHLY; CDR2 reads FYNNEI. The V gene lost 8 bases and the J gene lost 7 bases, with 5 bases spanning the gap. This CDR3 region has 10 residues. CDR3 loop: CASSGEKLFF. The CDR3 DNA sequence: TGTGCCAGCTCGGGTGAAAAACTGTTTTTT.

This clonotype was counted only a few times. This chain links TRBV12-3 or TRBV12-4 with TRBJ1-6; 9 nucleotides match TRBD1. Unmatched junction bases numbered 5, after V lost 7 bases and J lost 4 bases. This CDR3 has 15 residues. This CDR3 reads CASTTGGKYNSPLHF. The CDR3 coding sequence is TGTGCCAGCACGACAGGGGGGAAATATAATTCACCCCTCCACTTT.

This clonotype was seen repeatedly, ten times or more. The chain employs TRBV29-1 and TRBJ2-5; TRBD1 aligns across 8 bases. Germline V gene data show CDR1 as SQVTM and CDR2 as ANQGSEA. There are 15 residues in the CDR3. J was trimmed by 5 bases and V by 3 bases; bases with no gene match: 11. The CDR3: CSVDGADRARETQYF. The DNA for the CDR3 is TGCAGCGTTGACGGGGCGGACAGGGCGAGGGAGACCCAGTACTTC.

The CDR3 loop reads CASSFGGFTGELFF. The DNA for the CDR3 is TGTGCCAGCAGTTTTGGGGGGTTCACCGGGGAGCTGTTTTTT. The rearrangement links TRBV12-3 or TRBV12-4 to TRBJ2-2; TRBD2 is a possible D gene (6 bases). The CDR3 length is 14 residues. Trimming stripped 3 bases from V and 4 bases from J, with 9 bases between.

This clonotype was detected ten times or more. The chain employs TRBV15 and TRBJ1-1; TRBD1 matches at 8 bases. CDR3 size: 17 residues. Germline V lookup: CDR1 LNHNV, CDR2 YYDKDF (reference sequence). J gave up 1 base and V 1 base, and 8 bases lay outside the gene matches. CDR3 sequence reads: CATSRVLGDRPNTEAFF. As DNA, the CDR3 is TGTGCCACCAGCAGAGTTCTAGGGGACAGGCCGAACACTGAAGCTTTCTTT.

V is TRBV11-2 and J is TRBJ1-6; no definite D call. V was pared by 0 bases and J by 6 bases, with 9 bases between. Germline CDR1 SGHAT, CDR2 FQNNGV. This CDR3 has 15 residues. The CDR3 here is CASSLDGGFNSPLHF. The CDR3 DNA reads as TGTGCCAGCAGCTTAGACGGCGGTTTTAATTCACCCCTCCACTTT.

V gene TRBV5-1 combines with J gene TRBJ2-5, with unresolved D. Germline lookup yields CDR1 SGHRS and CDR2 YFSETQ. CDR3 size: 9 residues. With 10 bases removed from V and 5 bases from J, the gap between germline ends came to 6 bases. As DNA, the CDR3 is TGCGCCCCAGCGGAGACCCAGTACTTC. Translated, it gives CAPAETQYF.

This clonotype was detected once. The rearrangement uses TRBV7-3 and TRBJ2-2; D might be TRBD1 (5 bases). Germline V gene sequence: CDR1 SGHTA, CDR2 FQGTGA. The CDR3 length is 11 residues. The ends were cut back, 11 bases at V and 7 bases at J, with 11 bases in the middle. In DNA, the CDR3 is TGTGCCCTTGGGGCTAGCGGGGAGCTGTTTTTT. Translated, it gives CALGASGELFF.

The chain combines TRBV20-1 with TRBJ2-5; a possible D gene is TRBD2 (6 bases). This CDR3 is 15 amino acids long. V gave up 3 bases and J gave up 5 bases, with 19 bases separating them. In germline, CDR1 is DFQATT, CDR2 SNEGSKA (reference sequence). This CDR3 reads CSASSVRGRGETQYF. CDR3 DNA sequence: TGCAGTGCTAGCTCGGTCCGGGGCCGGGGGGAGACCCAGTACTTC.

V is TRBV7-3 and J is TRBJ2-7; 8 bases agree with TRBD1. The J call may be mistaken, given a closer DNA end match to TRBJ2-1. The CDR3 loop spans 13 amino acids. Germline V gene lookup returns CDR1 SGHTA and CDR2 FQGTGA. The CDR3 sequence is CASSTTGDSEQFF. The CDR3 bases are TGTGCCAGCAGCACGACAGGGGATAGTGAGCAGTTCTTC.

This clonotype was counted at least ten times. CDR3 coding DNA: TGTGCCATCAGACAGGGTTTGAGCACCGGGGAGCTGTTTTTT. Residues: CAIRQGLSTGELFF. This sequence joins TRBV10-3 and TRBJ2-2, with D tentatively TRBD1 (6 bases). The CDR3 length is 14 residues. Trimming removed 6 bases from V and 4 bases from J, with 12 bases in between. Germline V gives CDR1 ENHRY, CDR2 SYGVKD.

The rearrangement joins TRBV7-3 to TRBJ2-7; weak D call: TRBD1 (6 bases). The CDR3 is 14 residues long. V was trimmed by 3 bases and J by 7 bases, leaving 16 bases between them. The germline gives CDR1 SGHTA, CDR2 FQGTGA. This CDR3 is CASSLGWDTGEQYF. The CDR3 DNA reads TGTGCCAGCAGCTTGGGTTGGGACACCGGGGAGCAGTACTTC.

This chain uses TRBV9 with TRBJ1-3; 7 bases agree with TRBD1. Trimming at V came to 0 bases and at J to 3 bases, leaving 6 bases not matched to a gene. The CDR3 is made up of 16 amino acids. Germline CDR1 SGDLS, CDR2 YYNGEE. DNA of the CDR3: TGTGCCAGCAGCGTAGAACCAGGGGGATTTGGAAACACCATATATTTT. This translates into CASSVEPGGFGNTIYF.

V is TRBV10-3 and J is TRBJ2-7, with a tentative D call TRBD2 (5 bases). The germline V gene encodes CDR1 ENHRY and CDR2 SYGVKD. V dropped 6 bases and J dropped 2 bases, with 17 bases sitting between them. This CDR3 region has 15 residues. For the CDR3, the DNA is TGTGCCATCAGCGCGGGTGTCGGCTCCACCTACGAGCAGTACTTC. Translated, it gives CAISAGVGSTYEQYF.

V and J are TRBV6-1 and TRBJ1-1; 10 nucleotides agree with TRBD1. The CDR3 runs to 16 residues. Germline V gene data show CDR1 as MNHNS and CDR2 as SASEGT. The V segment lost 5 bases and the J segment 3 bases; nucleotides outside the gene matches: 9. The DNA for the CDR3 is TGTGCCAGCAGTACAAGACAGGGGGCGCTGGACACTGAAGCTTTCTTT. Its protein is CASSTRQGALDTEAFF.

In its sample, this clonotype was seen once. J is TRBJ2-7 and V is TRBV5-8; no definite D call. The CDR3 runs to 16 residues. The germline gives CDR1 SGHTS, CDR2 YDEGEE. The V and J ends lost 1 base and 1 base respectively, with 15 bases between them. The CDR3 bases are TGTGCCAGCAGCTTGATGGATCGACAACCTTCCTACGAGCAGTACTTC. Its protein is CASSLMDRQPSYEQYF. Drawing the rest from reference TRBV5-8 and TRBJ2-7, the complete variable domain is EAGVTQSPTHLIKTRGQQATLRCSPISGHTSVYWYQQALGLGLQFLLWYDEGEERNRGNFPPRFSGRQFPNYSSELNVNALELEDSALYLCASSLMDRQPSYEQYFGPGTRLTVT.

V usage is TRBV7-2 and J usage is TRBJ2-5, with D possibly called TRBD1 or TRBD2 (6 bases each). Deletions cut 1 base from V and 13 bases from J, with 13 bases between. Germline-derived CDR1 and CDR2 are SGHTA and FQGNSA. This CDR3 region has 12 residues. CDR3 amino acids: CASSLGGASVYF. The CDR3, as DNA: TGTGCCAGCAGCTTAGGGGGGGCGTCGGTGTACTTC.

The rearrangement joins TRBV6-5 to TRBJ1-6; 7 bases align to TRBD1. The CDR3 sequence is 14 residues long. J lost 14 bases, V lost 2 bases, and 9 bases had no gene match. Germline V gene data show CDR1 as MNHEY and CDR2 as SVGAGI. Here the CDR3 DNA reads TGTGCCAGCAGTTACGAGTCAGGGGGTCGGGCCCTCCACTTT. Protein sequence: CASSYESGGRALHF.

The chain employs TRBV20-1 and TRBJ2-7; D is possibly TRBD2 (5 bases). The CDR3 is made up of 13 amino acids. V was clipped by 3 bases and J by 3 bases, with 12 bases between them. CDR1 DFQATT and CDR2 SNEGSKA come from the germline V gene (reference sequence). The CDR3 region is CSASPRGSYEQYF. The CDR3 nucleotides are TGCAGTGCTAGCCCACGGGGAAGCTACGAGCAGTACTTC.

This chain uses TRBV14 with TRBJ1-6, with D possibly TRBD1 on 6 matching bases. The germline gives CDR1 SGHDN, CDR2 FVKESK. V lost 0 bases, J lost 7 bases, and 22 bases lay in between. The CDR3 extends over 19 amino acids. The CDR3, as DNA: TGTGCCAGCAGCCAAGAGCCCCCCCCATTCAGGGGTCTAAATTCACCCCTCCACTTT. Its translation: CASSQEPPPFRGLNSPLHF.

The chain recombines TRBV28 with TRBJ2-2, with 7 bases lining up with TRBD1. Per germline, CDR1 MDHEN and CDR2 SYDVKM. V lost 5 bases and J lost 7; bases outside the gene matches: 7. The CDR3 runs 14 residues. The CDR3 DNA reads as TGTGCCAGCAGTGGTACAGGGGCAATCGGGGAGCTGTTTTTT. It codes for CASSGTGAIGELFF.

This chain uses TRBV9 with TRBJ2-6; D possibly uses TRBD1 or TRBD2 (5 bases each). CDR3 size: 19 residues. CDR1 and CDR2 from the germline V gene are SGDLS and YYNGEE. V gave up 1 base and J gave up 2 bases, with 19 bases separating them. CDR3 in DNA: TGTGCCAGCAGCGTACCCTTAGGGACGGGATTTGCTGGGGCCAACGTCCTGACTTTC. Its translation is CASSVPLGTGFAGANVLTF.